Following are 15 T cell receptor beta chains from one sample sequenced in a study of T-cell memory formation after mild COVID-19. TCRdb recomputed calls from the 5' RACE reads with MiXCR, one row per CDR3 protein. The sample records 350,000 or so distinct CDR3 sequences, roughly 19% being singletons. The sample taken for sequencing was PBMCs or a T cell subset sorted from them (not recorded which). The receptors stem from a man between 18 and 35 years old who had mild COVID-19 (a few samples of this study predate the infection). Cell type and time point are not known.

The table lists this clonotype with a few counts. The rearrangement joins TRBV4-3 to TRBJ2-1; D remains unclear. There are 14 residues in the CDR3. The V end lost 1 base, the J end lost 9 bases, and 13 bases lay between the germline ends. CDR1 LGHNA and CDR2 YSLEER come from the germline V gene. CDR3 loop: CASSQGLPNGEQFF. CDR3 DNA: TGCGCCAGCAGCCAAGGGCTCCCTAATGGTGAGCAGTTCTTC.

This clonotype was counted at least ten times. V usage is TRBV4-2 and J usage is TRBJ2-4, with 9 bases fitting TRBD2. Germline V lookup: CDR1 LGHNA, CDR2 YNFKEQ. The CDR3 is 15 residues long. V dropped 4 bases and J dropped 0; count of bases not matched to a gene: 1. In DNA form, the CDR3 reads TGTGCCAGCAGCCTAGCGGGGGAAGCCAAAAACATTCAGTACTTC. Translated, it gives CASSLAGEAKNIQYF.

The rearrangement joins TRBV12-3 or TRBV12-4 to TRBJ2-5; weak D call: TRBD2 (5 bases). Between the trimmed V and J ends, which lost 2 bases and 5 bases, there was a span of 9 bases. This CDR3 is 13 amino acids long. Written as DNA, the CDR3 is TGTGCCAGCAGTTTATACGGGAAGGAGACCCAGTACTTC. It is translated as CASSLYGKETQYF.

The chain combines TRBV6-5 with TRBJ1-1; unclear D gene. The germline gives CDR1 MNHEY, CDR2 SVGAGI. Between the trimmed V and J ends, which lost 4 bases and 0 bases, there was a span of 12 bases. The CDR3 is 15 amino acids. The CDR3 DNA follows: TGTGCCAGCAGTTCCTGGGCTCGCATGAACACTGAAGCTTTCTTT. It yields the protein CASSSWARMNTEAFF.

This chain joins TRBV20-1 and TRBJ1-5; D is unresolved. The CDR3 runs to 12 residues. Germline V gives CDR1 DFQATT, CDR2 SNEGSKA (reference sequence). V was trimmed by 3 bases and J by 4 bases, leaving 7 bases between them. The CDR3 DNA is TGCAGTGCTAGTAGGTCAAATCAGCCCCAGCATTTT. Its translation is CSASRSNQPQHF.

V usage is TRBV5-1 and J usage is TRBJ1-1, with 8 positions matching TRBD1. The V segment lost 5 bases and the J segment 4 bases; nucleotides outside the gene matches: 7. The germline CDR1 and CDR2 sequences are SGHRS and YFSETQ. The CDR3 runs to 14 residues. The CDR3: CASRRTGTGTEAFF. CDR3 DNA sequence: TGCGCCAGCAGGAGGACAGGGACTGGCACTGAAGCTTTCTTT.

This clonotype was detected a few times. The V and J genes are TRBV4-2 and TRBJ2-3, with a weak D call TRBD2 (6 bases). The length of the CDR3 is 16 residues. Germline V lookup: CDR1 LGHNA, CDR2 YNFKEQ. The V gene lost 1 base and the J gene lost 6 bases, with 17 bases spanning the gap. The CDR3 region has the DNA TGTGCCAGCAGCCAAGGGGTCGGCGGGGCCGTTGATACGCAGTATTTT. This encodes CASSQGVGGAVDTQYF.

This chain links TRBV7-8 with TRBJ1-2; 7 bases map to TRBD1. This CDR3 is built from 14 residues. With V trimmed by 5 bases and J by 8 bases, 11 bases remained unmatched. In germline, CDR1 is SGHVS, CDR2 FQNEAQ. DNA for the CDR3: TGTGCCAGCAGCAAGACGTCACAGGGGCACGGCTACACCTTC. Encoded protein: CASSKTSQGHGYTF.

This clonotype was seen a handful of times. This chain joins TRBV7-2 and TRBJ2-3; TRBD1 agrees at 9 bases. V dropped 6 bases and J dropped 4; count of bases not matched to a gene: 5. The germline V gene has CDR1 SGHTA and CDR2 FQGNSA. This CDR3 has 14 residues. CDR3 amino acids: CASSTGGAADTQYF. The CDR3 nucleotides read TGTGCCAGCAGTACAGGGGGCGCGGCAGATACGCAGTATTTT.

This rearrangement joins TRBV10-3 to TRBJ1-1, with 8 bases aligning to TRBD1. V lost 8 bases, J lost 1 base, and 15 bases stayed unmatched. Per germline, CDR1 ENHRY and CDR2 SYGVKD. This CDR3 region has 17 residues. The CDR3 spells CAILAQIRGTGNTEAFF. The CDR3, as DNA: TGTGCCATCCTCGCTCAGATCCGAGGGACAGGGAACACTGAAGCTTTCTTT.

The chain links TRBV15 to TRBJ2-2; D remains ambiguous. Germline-derived CDR1 and CDR2 are LNHNV and YYDKDF (reference sequence). V shed 0 bases and J shed 9 bases, with 11 bases lying between them. There are 14 residues in the CDR3. CDR3 nucleotides: TGTGCCACCAGCAGAGATCAGGTGTCTAGGGAGCTGTTTTTT. Its protein product is CATSRDQVSRELFF.

This clonotype was counted a few times. V usage is TRBV12-3 or TRBV12-4 and J usage is TRBJ2-6; tentatively, D is TRBD1 (5 bases). This CDR3 region has 15 residues. With 5 bases removed from V and 0 bases from J, the gap between germline ends came to 8 bases. Here the CDR3 reads CASSGHFSGANVLTF. Here the CDR3 DNA reads TGTGCCAGCAGTGGACACTTCTCTGGGGCCAACGTCCTGACTTTC.

This clonotype was seen only a few times. The J gene is TRBJ2-6, the V gene TRBV5-8; D unclear. This CDR3 spans 15 amino acids. V was trimmed by 1 base and J by 4 bases, leaving 9 bases between them. Germline CDR1 and CDR2: SGHTS and YDEGEE. Here the CDR3 DNA reads TGTGCCAGCAGCTTGTTCGGGCGCGGGGCCAACGTCCTGACTTTC. Translating it yields CASSLFGRGANVLTF.

The chain recombines TRBV11-2 with TRBJ1-6, with TRBD1 matching 10 bases. Germline V gives CDR1 SGHAT, CDR2 FQNNGV. CDR3 length: 15 residues. Unmatched junction bases numbered 7, after V lost 4 bases and J lost 10 bases. The CDR3 spells CASSSGQGVWSPLHF. In nucleotides, the CDR3 is TGTGCCAGCAGCTCTGGACAGGGGGTTTGGTCACCCCTCCACTTT.

This clonotype was observed a handful of times. CDR3 protein: CASRGRGASEETQYF. The CDR3, as DNA: TGCGCCAGCAGGGGGAGGGGCGCGTCCGAAGAGACCCAGTACTTC. The V and J genes are TRBV4-1 and TRBJ2-5, with 7 positions matching TRBD2. In germline, CDR1 is MGHRA, CDR2 YSYEKL. The CDR3 consists of 15 residues. V lost 6 bases and J lost 3; bases outside the gene matches: 10.